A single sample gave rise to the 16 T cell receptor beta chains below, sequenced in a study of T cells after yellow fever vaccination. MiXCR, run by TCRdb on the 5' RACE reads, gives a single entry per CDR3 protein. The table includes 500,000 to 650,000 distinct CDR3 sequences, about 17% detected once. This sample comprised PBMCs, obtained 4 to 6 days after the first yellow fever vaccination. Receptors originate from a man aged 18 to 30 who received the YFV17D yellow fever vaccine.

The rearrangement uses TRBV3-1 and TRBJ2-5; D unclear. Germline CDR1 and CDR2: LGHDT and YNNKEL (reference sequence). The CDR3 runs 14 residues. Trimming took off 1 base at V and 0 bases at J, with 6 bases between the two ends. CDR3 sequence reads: CASSQGVNQETQYF. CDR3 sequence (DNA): TGTGCCAGCAGCCAAGGGGTCAACCAAGAGACCCAGTACTTC.

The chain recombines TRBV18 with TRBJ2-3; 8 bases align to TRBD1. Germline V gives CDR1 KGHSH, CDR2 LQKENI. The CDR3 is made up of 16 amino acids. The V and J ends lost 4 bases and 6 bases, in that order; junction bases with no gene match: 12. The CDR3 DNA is TGTGCCAGCTCACGCGGGACAGGCTCGGGGAGGGATACGCAGTATTTT. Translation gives CASSRGTGSGRDTQYF.

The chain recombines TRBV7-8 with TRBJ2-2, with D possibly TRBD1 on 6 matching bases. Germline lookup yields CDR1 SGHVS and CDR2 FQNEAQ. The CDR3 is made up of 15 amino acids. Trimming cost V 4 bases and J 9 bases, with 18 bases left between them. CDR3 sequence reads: CASSSLSTGRRELFF. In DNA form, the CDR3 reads TGTGCCAGCAGCTCCCTATCAACAGGGCGGAGGGAGCTGTTTTTT.

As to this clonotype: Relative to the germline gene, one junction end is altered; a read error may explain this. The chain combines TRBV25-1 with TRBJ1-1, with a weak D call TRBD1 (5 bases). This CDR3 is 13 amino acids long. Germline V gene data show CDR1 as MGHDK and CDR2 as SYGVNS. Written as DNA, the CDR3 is TGTGCCAGCAGTAAGGGGTTCGGCACTGAAGCTTTATTT. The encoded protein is CASSKGFGTEALF.

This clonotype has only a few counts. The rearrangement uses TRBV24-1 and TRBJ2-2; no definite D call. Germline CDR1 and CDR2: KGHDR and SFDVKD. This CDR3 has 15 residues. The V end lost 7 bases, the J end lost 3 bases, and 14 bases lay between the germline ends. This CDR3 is CATRGTTDDTGELFF. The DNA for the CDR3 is TGTGCCACCAGGGGAACCACCGACGACACCGGGGAGCTGTTTTTT.

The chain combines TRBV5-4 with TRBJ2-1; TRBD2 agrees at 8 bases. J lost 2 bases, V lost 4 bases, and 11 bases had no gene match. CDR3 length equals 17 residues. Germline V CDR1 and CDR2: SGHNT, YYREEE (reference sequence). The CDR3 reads CASSGGFRGGTYNEQFF. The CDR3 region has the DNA TGTGCCAGCAGCGGGGGTTTTCGCGGGGGGACCTACAATGAGCAGTTCTTC.

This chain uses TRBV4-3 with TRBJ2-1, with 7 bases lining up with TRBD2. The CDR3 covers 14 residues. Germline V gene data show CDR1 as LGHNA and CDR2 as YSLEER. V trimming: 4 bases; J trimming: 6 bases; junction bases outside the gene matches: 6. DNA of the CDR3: TGCGCCAGCAGCCCCCGACTAGCCCCCAATGAGCAGTTCTTC. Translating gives CASSPRLAPNEQFF.

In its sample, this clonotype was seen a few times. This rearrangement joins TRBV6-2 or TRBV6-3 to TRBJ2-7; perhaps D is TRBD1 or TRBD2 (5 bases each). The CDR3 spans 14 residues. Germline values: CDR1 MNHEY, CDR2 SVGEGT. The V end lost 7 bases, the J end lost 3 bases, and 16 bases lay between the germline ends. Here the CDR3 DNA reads TGTGCCAGCACCAAAGATGGGACCCACTACGAGCAGTACGTC. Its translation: CASTKDGTHYEQYV.

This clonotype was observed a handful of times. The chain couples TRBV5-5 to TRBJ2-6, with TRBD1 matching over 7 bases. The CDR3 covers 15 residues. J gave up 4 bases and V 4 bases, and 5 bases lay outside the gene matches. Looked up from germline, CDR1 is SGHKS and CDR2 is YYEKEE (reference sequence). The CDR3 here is CASSIQGSGANVLTF. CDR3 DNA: TGTGCCAGCAGCATACAGGGGTCCGGGGCCAACGTCCTGACTTTC.

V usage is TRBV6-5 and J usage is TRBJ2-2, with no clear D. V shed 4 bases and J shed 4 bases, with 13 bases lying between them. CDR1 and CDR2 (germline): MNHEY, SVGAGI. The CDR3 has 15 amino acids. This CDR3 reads CASSSHLKATGELFF. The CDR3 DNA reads TGTGCCAGCAGTTCGCACCTAAAGGCCACCGGGGAGCTGTTTTTT.

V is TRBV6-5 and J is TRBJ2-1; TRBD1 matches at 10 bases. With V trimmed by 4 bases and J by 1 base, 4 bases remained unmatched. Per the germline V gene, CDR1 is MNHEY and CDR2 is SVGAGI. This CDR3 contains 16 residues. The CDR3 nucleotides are TGTGCCAGCAGTTCATGGGACAGGGGATCCTACAATGAGCAGTTCTTC. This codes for CASSSWDRGSYNEQFF.

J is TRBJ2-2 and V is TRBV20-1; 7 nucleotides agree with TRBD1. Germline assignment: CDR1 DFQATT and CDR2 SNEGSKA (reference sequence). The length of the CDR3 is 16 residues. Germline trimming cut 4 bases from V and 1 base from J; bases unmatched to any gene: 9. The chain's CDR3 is CSATLERTGNTGELFF. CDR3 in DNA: TGCAGTGCTACCCTAGAGCGGACAGGGAACACCGGGGAGCTGTTTTTT.

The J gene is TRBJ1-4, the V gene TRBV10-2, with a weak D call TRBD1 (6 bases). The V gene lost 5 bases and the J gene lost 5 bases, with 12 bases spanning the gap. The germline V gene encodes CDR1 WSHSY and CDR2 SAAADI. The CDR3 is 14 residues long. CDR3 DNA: TGCGCCAGCAGTTTGGGGGCAGGAAATGAAAAACTGTTTTTT. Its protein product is CASSLGAGNEKLFF.

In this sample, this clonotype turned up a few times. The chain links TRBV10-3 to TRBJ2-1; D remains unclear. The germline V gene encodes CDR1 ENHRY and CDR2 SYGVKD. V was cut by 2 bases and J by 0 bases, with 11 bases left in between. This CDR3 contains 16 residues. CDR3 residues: CAISEASPSSYNEQFF. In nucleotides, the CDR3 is TGTGCCATCAGTGAGGCCAGCCCTAGCTCCTACAATGAGCAGTTCTTC.

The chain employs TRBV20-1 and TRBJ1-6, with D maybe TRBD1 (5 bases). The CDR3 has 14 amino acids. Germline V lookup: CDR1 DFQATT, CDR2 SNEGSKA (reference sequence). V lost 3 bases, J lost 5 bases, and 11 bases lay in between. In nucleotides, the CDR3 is TGCAGTGCTAGGAGGACACCCAATAATTCACCCCTCCACTTT. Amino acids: CSARRTPNNSPLHF.

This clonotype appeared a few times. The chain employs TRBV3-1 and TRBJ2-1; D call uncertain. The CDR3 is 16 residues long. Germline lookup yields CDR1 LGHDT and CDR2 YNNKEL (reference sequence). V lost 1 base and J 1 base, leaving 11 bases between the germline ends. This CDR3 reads CASSQVNGQSYNEQFF. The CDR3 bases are TGTGCCAGCAGCCAAGTTAACGGTCAGTCCTACAATGAGCAGTTCTTC.